This T cell receptor (beta chain) was sequenced for a study of shared clonotypes between healthy human individuals (dated by TCRdb to the early 2020s). Regarding the research as a whole: The cohort comprised a couple of women and a few men aged 18 to 49 years. To increase sequencing depth and limit assay-specific biases, TCR repertoire library preparation and sequencing were carried out by different laboratories using diverse techniques. Per donor, three plates each were used for CD4 naive and CD4 memory, two for CD8 naive, and one for CD8 memory. The study deeply sequenced blood TCR repertoires of five healthy adults to estimate repertoire size and the extent of clonotype sharing between individuals. Leukapheresis yielded between about 0.9 and 10 billion PBMCs per donor. Here is what the overall study found, with its caveats: Pairwise subsampling indicated that sequencing depth was expected to affect the degree of clonotype sharing among donors. Larger estimated clonotype richness was generally found for naive subsets than for memory subsets. When a handful of donors were compared, the shared fraction of clonotypes was 5% to 6.5% for naive CD4, approximately 3.5% for naive CD8, 2.3% for memory CD4, and 0.3% to 0.5% for memory CD8. Only blood was sampled, and tissue TCR repertoires likely differ from those in blood. Incomplete sequencing was indicated by rarefaction of sorted-subset datasets, despite the large sequencing depth. Clonotypes shared by all four sorted-subset donors showed higher generation probabilities than non-shared clonotypes. The small number of donors limited the genetic and exposure-history diversity represented.

CD8 naive samples were CD45RO-negative cells positively selected for CCR7, giving a CD45RA+CCR7+ population that excluded TemRA cells. The donors were healthy, HIV-negative adults with no recently reported acute infections or vaccinations. Every donor was a Caucasian adult residing in Nashville, Tennessee, USA. Blood was obtained by leukapheresis, after which PBMCs were separated by Ficoll-Histopaque density gradient centrifugation and cryopreserved in liquid nitrogen vapor phase. Analytical flow cytometry was used to check the purity and quantity of every magnetically sorted T cell population. Each sorted fraction had its genomic DNA isolated and then quantified by UV absorbance on a Nanodrop 2000c. CDR3 length: 15 amino acids, cysteine to phenylalanine. The kept DNA is CDR3 alone, 45 bases in frame from the first base. Per the germline V gene, SGHDT is the CDR1 and YYEEEE is the CDR2. V was cut back by 6 bases and J by 4 bases, leaving a gap of 17 bases between them.

Using the deep immunoSEQ assay, multiplex PCR amplified TCR CDR3 regions from genomic DNA. Genomic DNA extracted from each cell subset was distributed evenly over all wells of several immunoSEQ 96-well plates, and each plate served as one replicate. For sorted subsets, each replicate PCR was loaded with 200 to 250 ng genomic DNA, equivalent to 30,000 or so T cell genomes. The purified libraries were quantified using a Qubit 3.0 fluorometer, sized with a Bioanalyzer 2100, and then quantified again using the KAPA Library Quantification kit. Every immunoSEQ 96-well plate was sequenced on a dedicated single-read 150-cycle Illumina NextSeq 550 flow cell. The source study handled its data this way. Because the immunoSEQ output included only junctional sequences and no quality scores, the filtering could not be the same as the filtering used for full-length reads. Sequences were annotated with PyIR, a Python wrapper for IgBLAST v1.9, using IMGT germline references to assign V/J genes and CDR3. Reads with weak V/J assignments (E-value above 1e-6), missing CDR3, stop codons, out-of-frame junctions, or ambiguous translated residues were removed. V3J clonotypes were defined as sequences sharing the same inferred V gene, J gene, and CDR3 amino acid sequence. The percentage overlap between two repertoires was calculated by dividing the number of shared unique clonotypes by the size of the smaller repertoire. Three approaches were used to assess repertoire richness: RTK rarefaction, the Chao1 estimator, and Recon v2.1 estimates of unobserved clonotypes. Generation probabilities were computed with OLGA for all TCRbeta clonotypes obtained by the gDNA method from several donors. In TCRdb, the immuneACCESS table is reduced to in-frame sequences with V and J assigned. These tables do not hold every clone; where another copy was compared, an unresolved V gene accounts for under half, and the others remain unexplained. V and J calls and clone size are given by that table; D and trimming were obtained from the DNA. For this sample the table gives about 2 million clones, of which about 94% were detected only once. The ten biggest clones cover 0.9% to 1.3% of the sample.

On this clone: Its cognate antigen has yet to be identified. Per-base quality was not reported, and no clone a single base away is much larger than it.

This receptor was obtained from a man aged 18 to 30 in good health. The sample consisted of naive CD8+ T cells sorted from blood. Read against the paper, the sample's cell subset or site label means: CD45RA+CCR7+. Recombination connected TRBV5-6 to TRBJ2-1, with the D gene uncertain. The CDR3 amino acid sequence is: CASKNDPTVYNEQFF. Here is the DNA: TGTGCCAGCAAAAACGACCCAACCGTGTACAATGAGCAGTTCTTC.